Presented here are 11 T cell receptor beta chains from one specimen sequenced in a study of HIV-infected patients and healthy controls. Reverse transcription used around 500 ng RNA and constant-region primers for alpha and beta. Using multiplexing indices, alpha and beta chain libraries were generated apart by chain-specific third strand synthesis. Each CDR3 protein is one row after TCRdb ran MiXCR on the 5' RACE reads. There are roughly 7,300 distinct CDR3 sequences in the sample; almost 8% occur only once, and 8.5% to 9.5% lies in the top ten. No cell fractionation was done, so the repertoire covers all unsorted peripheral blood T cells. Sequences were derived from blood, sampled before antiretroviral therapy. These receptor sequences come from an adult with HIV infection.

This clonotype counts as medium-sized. CDR3 in DNA: TGTGCCAGCAGCCCGGACAGGGAGGGGTCCCCTGAAGCTTTCTTT. The encoded protein is CASSPDREGSPEAFF. The chain is built from TRBV28 and TRBJ1-1; 8 bases line up with TRBD1. The germline V gene encodes CDR1 MDHEN and CDR2 SYDVKM. V was clipped by 6 bases and J by 6 bases; unmatched bases: 12. CDR3 length equals 15 residues.

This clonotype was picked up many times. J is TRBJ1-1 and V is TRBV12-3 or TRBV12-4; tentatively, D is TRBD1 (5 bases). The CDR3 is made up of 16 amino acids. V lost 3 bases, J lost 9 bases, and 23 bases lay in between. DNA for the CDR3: TGTGCCAGCAGTTTTGACTGGGGGACCTCCTTAAAGCAAGCTTTCTTT. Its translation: CASSFDWGTSLKQAFF.

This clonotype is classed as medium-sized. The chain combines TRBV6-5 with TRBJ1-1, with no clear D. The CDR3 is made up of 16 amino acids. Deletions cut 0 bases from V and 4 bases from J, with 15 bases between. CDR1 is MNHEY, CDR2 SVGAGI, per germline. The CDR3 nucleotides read TGTGCCAGCAGTTACTCGATTGGGAGGCGAGGCACTGAAGCTTTCTTT. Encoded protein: CASSYSIGRRGTEAFF.

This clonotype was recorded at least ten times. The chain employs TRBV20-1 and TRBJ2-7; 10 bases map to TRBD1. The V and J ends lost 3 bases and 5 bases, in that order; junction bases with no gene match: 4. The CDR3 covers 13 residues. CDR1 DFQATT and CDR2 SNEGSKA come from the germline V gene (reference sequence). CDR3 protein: CSASYGTGDEQYF. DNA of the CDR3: TGCAGTGCTAGTTACGGGACAGGGGACGAGCAGTACTTC.

CDR3 coding DNA: TGTGCCAGCAGTTTAATAGGCGATGGGCTTGTGCAGTATTTT. This translates into CASSLIGDGLVQYF. V gene TRBV12-3 or TRBV12-4 combines with J gene TRBJ2-3, with D hard to call. This CDR3 comprises 14 residues. The V end lost 2 bases, the J end lost 11 bases, and 17 bases lay between the germline ends.

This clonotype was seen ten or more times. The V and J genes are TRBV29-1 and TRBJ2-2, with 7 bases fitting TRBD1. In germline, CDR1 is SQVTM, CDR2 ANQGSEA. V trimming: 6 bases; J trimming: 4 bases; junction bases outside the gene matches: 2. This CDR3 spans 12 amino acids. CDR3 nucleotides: TGCAGCGTAAGACAGGGCACCGGGGAGCTGTTTTTT. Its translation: CSVRQGTGELFF.

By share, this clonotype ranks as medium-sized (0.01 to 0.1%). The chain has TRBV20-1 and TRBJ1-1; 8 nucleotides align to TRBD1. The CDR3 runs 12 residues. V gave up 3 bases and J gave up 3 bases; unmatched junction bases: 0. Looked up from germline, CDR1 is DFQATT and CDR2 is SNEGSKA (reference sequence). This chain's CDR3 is CSARTGDTEAFF. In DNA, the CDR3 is TGCAGTGCTAGGACAGGGGACACTGAAGCTTTCTTT.

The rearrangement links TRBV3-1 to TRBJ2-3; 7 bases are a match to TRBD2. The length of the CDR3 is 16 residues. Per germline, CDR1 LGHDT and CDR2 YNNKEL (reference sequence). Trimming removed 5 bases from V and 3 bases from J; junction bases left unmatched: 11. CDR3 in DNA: TGTGCCAGCAGCACCCGACTAGCCATTCCTACAGATACGCAGTATTTT. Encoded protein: CASSTRLAIPTDTQYF.

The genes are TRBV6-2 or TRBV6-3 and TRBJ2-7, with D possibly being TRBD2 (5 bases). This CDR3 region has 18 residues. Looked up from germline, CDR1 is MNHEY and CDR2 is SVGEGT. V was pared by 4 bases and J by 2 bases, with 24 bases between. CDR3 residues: CASSWPLNFSRDPYEQYF. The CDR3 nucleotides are TGTGCCAGCAGTTGGCCGCTAAATTTCTCCCGGGATCCCTACGAGCAGTACTTC.

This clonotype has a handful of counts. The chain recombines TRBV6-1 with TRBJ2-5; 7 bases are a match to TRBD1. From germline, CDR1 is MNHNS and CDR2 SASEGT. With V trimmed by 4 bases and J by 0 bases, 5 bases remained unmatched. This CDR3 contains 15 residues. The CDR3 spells CASSVLTGYQETQYF. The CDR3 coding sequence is TGTGCCAGCAGTGTATTGACAGGGTACCAAGAGACCCAGTACTTC.

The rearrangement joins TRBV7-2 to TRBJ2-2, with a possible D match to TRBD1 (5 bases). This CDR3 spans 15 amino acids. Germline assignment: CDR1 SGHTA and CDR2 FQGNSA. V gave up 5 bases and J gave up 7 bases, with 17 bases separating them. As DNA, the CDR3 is TGTGCCAGCAGCACCTTTGGGGCAGGCGGCGGGGAGCTGTTTTTT. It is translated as CASSTFGAGGGELFF. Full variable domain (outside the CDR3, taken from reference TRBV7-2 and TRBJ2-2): GAGVSQSPSNKVTEKGKDVELRCDPISGHTALYWYRQSLGQGLEFLIYFQGNSAPDKSGLPSDRFSAERTGGSVSTLTIQRTQQEDSAVYLCASSTFGAGGGELFFGEGSRLTVL.